These 17 T cell receptor beta chains originate from one sample sequenced in a study of monozygotic twins with inflammatory bowel disease. One entry per CDR3 protein, without DNA, is what TCRdb gives after re-calling the 5' RACE reads. Listed are around 150,000 distinct CDR3 sequences; 2.4% falls within the top ten. Sequencing used blood. The receptors were gathered from a human donor with ulcerative colitis or Crohn's disease, or a healthy co-twin of an affected twin (not recorded which).

This chain connects TRBV9 to TRBJ2-7. This CDR3 contains 13 residues. The germline V gene has CDR1 SGDLS and CDR2 YYNGEE. The CDR3 is CASSVGAGLEQYF. The variable domain in full, with the rest retrieved from reference TRBV9 and TRBJ2-7, is DSGVTQTPKHLITATGQRVTLRCSPRSGDLSVYWYQQSLDQGLQFLIQYYNGEERAKGNILERFSAQQFPDLHSELNLSSLELGDSALYFCASSVGAGLEQYFGPGTRLTVT.

The CDR3 here is CASSITGSGANVLTF. The gene calls are TRBV19 and TRBJ2-6. Germline lookup yields CDR1 LNHDA and CDR2 SQIVND (reference sequence). The CDR3 extends over 15 amino acids.

The gene calls are TRBV11-1 and TRBJ1-4; there is no DNA to check the TCRdb D call of TRBD1. Germline loops: CDR1 SGHAT, CDR2 FQDESV (reference sequence). This CDR3 has 18 amino acids. The CDR3 region is CASSRQGSAETSKEKLFF.

The V and J genes are TRBV19 and TRBJ1-5; TCRdb lists TRBD1, though no DNA is available to test this call. The CDR3 has 15 amino acids. Germline CDR1 LNHDA, CDR2 SQIVND (reference sequence). This CDR3 reads CASRDSQVRNQPQHF.

This chain links TRBV4-1 with TRBJ1-4; the D call from TCRdb, TRBD1, cannot be confirmed without DNA. The CDR3 loop spans 14 amino acids. In germline, CDR1 is MGHRA, CDR2 YSYEKL. The CDR3 reads CASSPEPRTEKLFF.

The rearrangement uses TRBV19 and TRBJ1-1; TCRdb lists TRBD1, though no DNA is available to test this call. The germline V gene encodes CDR1 LNHDA and CDR2 SQIVND (reference sequence). The CDR3 is 13 amino acids. This CDR3 is CASSVDRDTEAFF.

The chain employs TRBV5-1 and TRBJ1-2. The germline V gene has CDR1 SGHRS and CDR2 YFSETQ. The CDR3 contains 16 residues. The CDR3 protein is CASSSGTTRHPYGYTF.

The V call is TRBV19, the J call TRBJ1-3; as DNA is missing, the TRBD1 call by TCRdb cannot be tested. Germline CDR1 and CDR2: LNHDA and SQIVND (reference sequence). This CDR3 comprises 17 residues. This chain's CDR3 is CASSGRGTTDSGNTIYF.

The J gene is TRBJ2-1, the V gene TRBV3-1. Germline V gene data show CDR1 as LGHDT and CDR2 as YNNKEL (reference sequence). This CDR3 is built from 15 residues. CDR3 in amino acids: CASSQPLKRPHEQFF.

The chain joins TRBV20-1 to TRBJ2-3; lacking DNA, the TRBD2 call made by TCRdb goes unchecked. The CDR3 extends over 15 amino acids. Germline V CDR1 and CDR2: DFQATT, SNEGSKA (reference sequence). CDR3: CSARALGENTDTQYF.

The CDR3 here is CASSLAGGIGQTNYGYTF. V and J are TRBV7-8 and TRBJ1-2; without DNA, the TCRdb call of TRBD1 cannot be checked. From germline, CDR1 is SGHVS and CDR2 FQNEAQ. The CDR3 runs 18 residues. Looking up the rest from reference TRBV7-8 and TRBJ1-2 gives the full variable domain: GAGVSQSPRYKVAKRGQDVALRCDPISGHVSLFWYQQALGQGPEFLTYFQNEAQLDKSGLPSDRFFAERPEGSVSTLKIQRTQQEDSAVYLCASSLAGGIGQTNYGYTFGSGTRLTVV.

The chain employs TRBV7-2 and TRBJ1-2. Germline lookup yields CDR1 SGHTA and CDR2 FQGNSA. The CDR3 consists of 15 residues. CDR3 region: CASSLGWEANYGYTF.

The rearrangement joins TRBV27 to TRBJ2-7; TCRdb's assignment of TRBD2 cannot be checked, as there is no DNA. The CDR3 spans 16 residues. CDR1 is MNHEY and CDR2 is SMNVEV in the germline V gene (reference sequence). The CDR3 region is CASKSVFRGYEHEQYF.

This chain links TRBV11-2 with TRBJ2-3. The CDR3 runs 13 residues. The V gene's germline CDR1 is SGHAT and CDR2 FQNNGV. This CDR3 is CASSLDQGGTQYF.

The rearrangement joins TRBV7-9 to TRBJ1-1. The CDR3 is 16 amino acids. CDR1 SEHNR and CDR2 FQNEAQ come from the germline V gene (reference sequence). The CDR3 sequence is CASSAGGVAGRTEAFF.

V usage is TRBV19 and J usage is TRBJ2-4; TCRdb's D gene call, TRBD2, goes unchecked for lack of DNA. This CDR3 region has 18 residues. The germline gives CDR1 LNHDA, CDR2 SQIVND (reference sequence). CDR3 amino acids: CASSGGLAGPLAKNIQYF.

The chain is built from TRBV5-4 and TRBJ1-3; the D gene TCRdb calls, TRBD1, cannot be checked with no DNA. Germline-derived CDR1 and CDR2 are SGHNT and YYREEE (reference sequence). The CDR3 extends over 17 amino acids. This CDR3 is CASSRPTGGEAGNTIYF.